These 17 T cell receptor beta chains were sequenced from one sample in a study of blood T cell repertoires in COVID-19. Data came from immunoSEQ multiplex PCR; TCRdb stores just in-frame clones and leaves some out. Of 200,000 to 300,000 clones listed, more than 85% were seen once; the top ten hold about 5.2%. What was sequenced was peripheral blood. These receptors originate from a woman aged 60-75 years with COVID-19, enrolled during active disease.

V gene TRBV13 combines with J gene TRBJ1-1; D gene ambiguous. V shed 6 bases and J shed 2 bases, with 7 bases lying between them. The CDR3 has 12 residues. Germline values: CDR1 PRHDT, CDR2 FYEKMQ (reference sequence). CDR3 nucleotides: TGTGCCAGCAGTCGTCTAAACACTGAAGCTTTCTTT. Protein: CASSRLNTEAFF.

This chain connects TRBV2 to TRBJ1-1; the match to TRBD1 covers 10 bases. CDR3 length: 15 residues. Germline-derived CDR1 and CDR2 are SNHLY and FYNNEI. Losses at the gene ends were 6 bases for V and 1 base for J; bases not matched to a gene: 5. CDR3 residues: CASSPRTGGNTEAFF. DNA for the CDR3: TGTGCCAGCAGCCCCCGGACAGGGGGGAACACTGAAGCTTTCTTT.

In this sample, this clone turned up a few times. The rearrangement joins TRBV6-4 to TRBJ2-2; 8 bases map to TRBD2. The CDR3 is 14 amino acids. Germline V gene sequence: CDR1 MRHNA, CDR2 SNTAGT. V was pared by 6 bases and J by 5 bases, with 5 bases of the junction left unmatched. The CDR3, as DNA: TGTGCCAGCAGCCGACTAGCGTGGACCGGGGAGCTGTTTTTT. This gives the protein CASSRLAWTGELFF.

V usage is TRBV5-1 and J usage is TRBJ2-5; TRBD2 matches at 8 bases. The CDR3 is 13 amino acids. CDR1 and CDR2 (germline): SGHRS, YFSETQ. V shed 8 bases and J 5 bases; nucleotides not matched to a gene: 8. DNA of the CDR3: TGCGCCAGTAAAAATAGCGGGATGGAGACCCAGTACTTC. Translating gives CASKNSGMETQYF. Full variable domain (rest looked up from reference TRBV5-1 and TRBJ2-5): KAGVTQTPRYLIKTRGQQVTLSCSPISGHRSVSWYQQTPGQGLQFLFEYFSETQRNKGNFPGRFSGRQFSNSRSEMNVSTLELGDSALYLCASKNSGMETQYFGPGTRLLVL.

V gene TRBV19 combines with J gene TRBJ2-7; D remains unclear. The CDR3 sequence is 14 residues long. Germline V lookup: CDR1 LNHDA, CDR2 SQIVND (reference sequence). The ends were cut back, 1 base at V and 3 bases at J, with 10 bases in the middle. The CDR3 loop reads CASSIAYGDYEQYF. The CDR3 nucleotides read TGTGCCAGTAGTATAGCTTACGGAGACTACGAGCAGTACTTC.

The chain employs TRBV6-5 and TRBJ2-5, with D perhaps TRBD1 (5 bases). V was pared by 3 bases and J by 11 bases, with 19 bases between. CDR1 and CDR2 (germline): MNHEY, SVGAGI. This CDR3 is built from 14 residues. In DNA, the CDR3 is TGTGCCAGCAGTTATTACAGGACGGCAGTCGGTCAGTACTTC. Residues: CASSYYRTAVGQYF.

The chain carries TRBV11-1 and TRBJ2-3; no definite D call. Per germline, CDR1 SGHAT and CDR2 FQDESV (reference sequence). This CDR3 comprises 12 residues. Trimming removed 1 base at V and 7 bases at J, with 6 bases between. This chain's CDR3 is CASSLDRNTQYF. The CDR3 bases are TGTGCCAGCAGCTTAGACAGAAATACGCAGTATTTT.

The genes are TRBV6-1 and TRBJ2-7, with 14 bases that match TRBD2. Germline CDR1 reads MNHNS; CDR2 reads SASEGT. There are 18 residues in the CDR3. V lost 3 bases to trimming and J lost 2 bases; unmatched junction nucleotides: 9. CDR3 sequence (DNA): TGTGCCAGCAGTGATCTCACCCCGGGACTAGCGGGGGCCTACGAGCAGTACTTC. This codes for CASSDLTPGLAGAYEQYF.

The chain joins TRBV30 to TRBJ1-4; D gene ambiguous. The CDR3 totals 13 residues. The germline CDR1 and CDR2 sequences are GTSNPN and SVGIG (reference sequence). V lost 3 bases and J lost 5, with 10 bases in between. The CDR3 coding sequence is TGTGCCTGGAGGAGAGGAGAAAATGAAAAACTGTTTTTT. It encodes CAWRRGENEKLFF.

The gene calls are TRBV4-1 and TRBJ2-1; the match to TRBD1 covers 7 bases. The germline V gene encodes CDR1 MGHRA and CDR2 YSYEKL. V was pared by 1 base and J by 4 bases, with 4 bases of the junction left unmatched. The CDR3 contains 15 residues. The CDR3 sequence is CASSQAGQLYNEQFF. The DNA for the CDR3 is TGCGCCAGCAGCCAAGCGGGACAGCTTTACAATGAGCAGTTCTTC.

This clone came up many times. The genes are TRBV7-2 and TRBJ2-7; 7 bases are a match to TRBD2. Germline loops: CDR1 SGHTA, CDR2 FQGNSA. The CDR3 runs to 14 residues. The junction had 4 bases not matched to a gene; V was cut back by 4 bases and J by 1 base. CDR3 sequence reads: CASSYSSGSYEQYF. CDR3 DNA sequence: TGTGCCAGCAGCTACTCTAGCGGTTCCTACGAGCAGTACTTC.

This rearrangement joins TRBV6-1 to TRBJ1-4, with 7 bases that match TRBD1. The germline V gene encodes CDR1 MNHNS and CDR2 SASEGT. V was pared by 4 bases and J by 0 bases, with 11 bases of the junction left unmatched. The CDR3 spans 18 residues. CDR3 nucleotide sequence: TGTGCCAGCAGTGCCGGACAGGTTTCAAAGACAACTAATGAAAAACTGTTTTTT. Translating it yields CASSAGQVSKTTNEKLFF.

A few counts support this clone. The rearrangement uses TRBV27 and TRBJ2-3, with 12 bases aligning to TRBD1. J was trimmed by 4 bases and V by 6 bases; bases with no gene match: 5. Germline lookup yields CDR1 MNHEY and CDR2 SMNVEV (reference sequence). This CDR3 contains 15 residues. The CDR3 region is CASRRDRGRADTQYF. As DNA, the CDR3 is TGTGCCAGCAGGAGGGACAGGGGGCGGGCAGATACGCAGTATTTT.

The gene calls are TRBV12-5 and TRBJ1-2; D is possibly TRBD1 (6 bases). The CDR3 is made up of 13 amino acids. Between the trimmed V and J ends, which lost 1 base and 8 bases, there was a span of 11 bases. Looked up from germline, CDR1 is LGHNT and CDR2 is FRNRAP. CDR3 DNA: TGTGCTAGTGGTTTGGCGGACACAGGGGGCTACACCTTC. Amino acids: CASGLADTGGYTF.

The rearrangement uses TRBV30 and TRBJ2-7, with 7 bases that match TRBD2. The CDR3 totals 14 residues. Looked up from germline, CDR1 is GTSNPN and CDR2 is SVGIG (reference sequence). After removal of 2 bases from V and 0 bases from J, the junction contained 4 bases not matched to a gene. CDR3 in amino acids: CAWSFSGLSYEQYF. The CDR3 region has the DNA TGTGCCTGGAGTTTTAGCGGGCTCTCCTACGAGCAGTACTTC.

V is TRBV19 and J is TRBJ1-5; D gene unclear. The CDR3 length is 14 residues. Germline CDR1 and CDR2: LNHDA and SQIVND (reference sequence). The V and J ends lost 3 bases and 0 bases respectively, with 6 bases between them. CDR3 sequence reads: CASSIRASNQPQHF. In nucleotides, the CDR3 is TGTGCCAGTAGTATTAGAGCTAGCAATCAGCCCCAGCATTTT.

This sequence joins TRBV5-1 and TRBJ1-3, with D maybe TRBD1 (5 bases). The germline V gene encodes CDR1 SGHRS and CDR2 YFSETQ. This CDR3 is built from 16 residues. Trimming removed 0 bases from V and 1 base from J, with 11 bases in between. The CDR3 region has the DNA TGCGCCAGCAGCTTGGAATTCCCAGGGTCTGGAAACACCATATATTTT. Translation: CASSLEFPGSGNTIYF.